The 27 T cell receptor beta chains listed next were all sequenced from one sample in a study of blood T cell repertoires in COVID-19. The protocol was immunoSEQ multiplex PCR, while the TCRdb copy is restricted to in-frame clones and leaves out a portion. The data hold about 140,000 clones, with 76% observed a single time. Sample: peripheral blood. The receptors come from a woman at least 80 years old with active or convalescent COVID-19.

The rearrangement joins TRBV2 to TRBJ2-7; possibly TRBD1 for D (5 bases). This CDR3 has 14 residues. The germline V gene has CDR1 SNHLY and CDR2 FYNNEI. V lost 4 bases and J lost 2, with 12 bases in between. The CDR3 is CASSAYQGTYEQYF. For the CDR3, the DNA is TGTGCCAGCAGTGCTTATCAGGGTACCTACGAGCAGTACTTC.

The V call is TRBV6-5, the J call TRBJ1-2; D call uncertain. The V and J ends lost 2 bases and 3 bases respectively, with 7 bases between them. The CDR3 totals 13 residues. Germline-derived CDR1 and CDR2 are MNHEY and SVGAGI. CDR3 DNA sequence: TGTGCCAGCAGTTACGGCAAATACTATGGCTACACCTTC. Its protein product is CASSYGKYYGYTF.

The chain links TRBV6-1 to TRBJ1-1, with D unresolved. CDR1 is MNHNS and CDR2 is SASEGT in the germline V gene. Trimming left V 0 bases short and J 4 bases short, with 9 bases between. The CDR3 consists of 14 residues. The CDR3 nucleotides read TGTGCCAGCAGTGAAGCGTATGGGCTCACTGAAGCTTTCTTT. Its protein is CASSEAYGLTEAFF.

The V gene is TRBV9, the J gene TRBJ2-5; TRBD2 agrees at 9 bases. Trimming took 3 bases from V and 1 from J; bases not matched to a gene: 10. Germline lookup yields CDR1 SGDLS and CDR2 YYNGEE. The CDR3 spans 17 residues. The DNA of the CDR3 is TGTGCCAGCAGCGCGTATAGCGGGGGAGCACTCCAAGAGACCCAGTACTTC. The encoded protein is CASSAYSGGALQETQYF.

This rearrangement joins TRBV19 to TRBJ1-5, with TRBD1 as a possible D gene (6 bases). The CDR3 extends over 16 amino acids. Trimming left V 3 bases short and J 2 bases short, with 14 bases between. CDR1 is LNHDA and CDR2 is SQIVND in the germline V gene (reference sequence). CDR3 sequence (DNA): TGTGCCAGTAGTATCGGACAGAAAGCTGGCAATCAGCCCCAGCATTTT. Protein sequence: CASSIGQKAGNQPQHF.

V and J are TRBV28 and TRBJ1-5; D is perhaps TRBD1 (6 bases). V lost 5 bases, J lost 3 bases, and 8 bases lay in between. The CDR3 has 13 amino acids. Germline CDR1 MDHEN, CDR2 SYDVKM. CDR3 sequence: CASSRQVNQPQHF. The CDR3 coding sequence is TGTGCCAGCAGTAGACAGGTCAATCAGCCCCAGCATTTT.

The chain joins TRBV10-3 to TRBJ2-1; TRBD2 matches 8 bases. The V gene's germline CDR1 is ENHRY and CDR2 SYGVKD. CDR3 length equals 15 residues. V shed 6 bases, J shed 5 bases, and the junction held 9 bases outside the gene matches. The CDR3 is CAISPDGGGHNEQFF. In DNA form, the CDR3 reads TGTGCCATCAGCCCAGACGGGGGGGGACACAATGAGCAGTTCTTC.

The rearrangement uses TRBV5-1 and TRBJ1-1; possible D gene TRBD1, 6 bases. The germline CDR1 and CDR2 sequences are SGHRS and YFSETQ. Between the trimmed V and J ends, which lost 5 bases and 1 base, there was a span of 12 bases. The CDR3 is 14 amino acids. The DNA for the CDR3 is TGCGCCAGCAGGACCACAGGGAGGAACACTGAAGCTTTCTTT. It translates to CASRTTGRNTEAFF.

This chain links TRBV28 with TRBJ1-2; 7 nucleotides agree with TRBD1. The CDR3 loop spans 15 amino acids. Trimming took 6 bases from V and 0 from J; bases not matched to a gene: 7. Germline loops: CDR1 MDHEN, CDR2 SYDVKM. The CDR3 DNA reads TGTGCCAGCAGACACCGACAGGGACCTAACTATGGCTACACCTTC. Translation gives CASRHRQGPNYGYTF.

The V and J genes are TRBV5-5 and TRBJ2-7; TRBD1 matches at 8 bases. The CDR3 runs to 15 residues. From germline, CDR1 is SGHKS and CDR2 YYEKEE (reference sequence). J gave up 2 bases and V 0 bases, and 4 bases lay outside the gene matches. The CDR3 loop is CASSLALRGPYEQYF. The CDR3 DNA sequence: TGTGCCAGCAGCTTGGCCCTCAGGGGGCCCTACGAGCAGTACTTC.

This chain links TRBV28 with TRBJ2-6; 12 bases match TRBD1. This CDR3 spans 20 amino acids. CDR1 and CDR2 (germline): MDHEN, SYDVKM. V lost 6 bases to trimming and J lost 3 bases; unmatched junction nucleotides: 15. The CDR3 sequence: CASRPPLGQGALGGANVLTF. CDR3 bases: TGTGCCAGCAGACCACCCCTGGGACAGGGGGCATTGGGTGGGGCCAACGTCCTGACTTTC. Looking up the rest from reference TRBV28 and TRBJ2-6 gives the full variable domain: DVKVTQSSRYLVKRTGEKVFLECVQDMDHENMFWYRQDPGLGLRLIYFSYDVKMKEKGDIPEGYSVSREKKERFSLILESASTNQTSMYLCASRPPLGQGALGGANVLTFGAGSRLTVL.

In the case of this clone: Relative to the germline gene, one junction end is altered; a read error may explain this. The V call is TRBV11-2, the J call TRBJ2-7, with D tentatively TRBD2 (7 bases). Germline CDR1 is SGHAT and CDR2 is FQNNGV. The CDR3 extends over 12 amino acids. CDR3 loop: CASSPGGGLFNF. Here the CDR3 DNA reads TGTGCCAGCAGCCCTGGGGGGGGCTTGTTTAACTTC.

The V gene is TRBV18, the J gene TRBJ1-1; possibly TRBD1 for D (6 bases). Germline lookup yields CDR1 KGHSH and CDR2 LQKENI. V was cut by 8 bases and J by 1 base, with 11 bases left in between. The CDR3 consists of 13 residues. The CDR3 is CASQETGNTEAFF. The CDR3 region has the DNA TGTGCCAGCCAAGAGACAGGGAACACTGAAGCTTTCTTT.

Only one count was recorded for this clone. The chain couples TRBV27 to TRBJ1-2; the D gene is possibly TRBD1 (5 bases). The V and J ends lost 8 bases and 6 bases respectively, with 10 bases between them. The germline CDR1 and CDR2 sequences are MNHEY and SMNVEV (reference sequence). This CDR3 has 11 residues. CDR3 coding DNA: TGTGCCAGCCCGGGAGGGGATGGCTACACCTTC. Translated, it gives CASPGGDGYTF.

V is TRBV6-2 or TRBV6-3 and J is TRBJ1-5; 7 bases match TRBD1. The CDR3 loop spans 15 amino acids. Germline lookup yields CDR1 MNHEY and CDR2 SVGEGT. V dropped 2 bases and J dropped 4; count of bases not matched to a gene: 5. CDR3 DNA: TGTGCCAGCAGTTACAAGGGGGCCGGTAATCAGCCCCAGCATTTT. Translated: CASSYKGAGNQPQHF.

The CDR3 DNA reads TGTGCCAGCAGCCGCGGAGGACTAGCGGGGGGAAACGAGCAGTACTTC. Protein product: CASSRGGLAGGNEQYF. The rearrangement links TRBV13 to TRBJ2-7, with 14 bases lining up with TRBD2. The CDR3 runs to 16 residues. Germline V gene lookup returns CDR1 PRHDT and CDR2 FYEKMQ (reference sequence). V was clipped by 5 bases and J by 5 bases; unmatched bases: 8.

The V call is TRBV21-1, the J call TRBJ1-2; the table assigns TRBD1, which was not confirmed against the DNA. TRBV21-1 is a known pseudogene. The CDR3 spans 17 residues. The CDR3 DNA follows: TGTGCCAGCAGCAAATTGAGGACAGAAATCTATAACTATGGCTACACCTTC. Translation: CASSKLRTEIYNYGYTF.

The chain joins TRBV5-1 to TRBJ1-1; D unresolved. The CDR3 is 14 amino acids. Germline lookup yields CDR1 SGHRS and CDR2 YFSETQ. Trimming removed 3 bases from V and 6 bases from J, with 15 bases in between. The chain's CDR3 is CASSSGLIDAEAFF. The CDR3 region has the DNA TGCGCCAGCAGCTCTGGACTAATCGACGCTGAAGCTTTCTTT.

The CDR3 nucleotides read TGTGCCAGCAGCCTGGGACAGTCCCAAGAGACCCAGTACTTC. Translating it yields CASSLGQSQETQYF. The rearrangement links TRBV7-9 to TRBJ2-5; 7 bases line up with TRBD1. The CDR3 loop spans 14 amino acids. Germline CDR1 and CDR2: SEHNR and FQNEAQ (reference sequence). Trimming removed 5 bases from V and 1 base from J; junction bases left unmatched: 4.

The V call is TRBV28, the J call TRBJ1-1; D not resolved. V lost 8 bases and J 1 base, leaving 17 bases between the germline ends. The CDR3 sequence is 15 residues long. Germline lookup yields CDR1 MDHEN and CDR2 SYDVKM. Here the CDR3 DNA reads TGTGCCAGCCAGTACCGGGGAGGACCGAACACTGAAGCTTTCTTT. The encoded protein is CASQYRGGPNTEAFF. Combining the CDR3 with reference TRBV28 and TRBJ1-1 gives the whole variable domain DVKVTQSSRYLVKRTGEKVFLECVQDMDHENMFWYRQDPGLGLRLIYFSYDVKMKEKGDIPEGYSVSREKKERFSLILESASTNQTSMYLCASQYRGGPNTEAFFGQGTRLTVV.

The chain has TRBV28 and TRBJ1-2, with 8 nucleotides matching TRBD1. The germline CDR1 and CDR2 sequences are MDHEN and SYDVKM. CDR3 size: 15 residues. The V and J ends lost 6 bases and 3 bases, in that order; junction bases with no gene match: 9. CDR3 amino acids: CASRPPGQVDYGYTF. The CDR3 bases are TGTGCCAGCAGACCACCGGGACAGGTGGACTATGGCTACACCTTC.

This chain links TRBV30 with TRBJ2-2, with D possibly TRBD1 on 6 matching bases. This CDR3 has 13 residues. V lost 3 bases and J lost 6, with 11 bases in between. Germline V CDR1 and CDR2: GTSNPN, SVGIG (reference sequence). The DNA of the CDR3 is TGTGCCTGGAGCCTAGGGGGAGCCGGGGAGCTGTTTTTT. Translating it yields CAWSLGGAGELFF.

The rearrangement uses TRBV9 and TRBJ2-2; D perhaps matches TRBD2 (7 bases). Trimming took off 1 base at V and 6 bases at J, with 16 bases between the two ends. The CDR3 runs 16 residues. Looked up from germline, CDR1 is SGDLS and CDR2 is YYNGEE. This CDR3 reads CASSVSGWGGPGELFF. CDR3 in DNA: TGTGCCAGCAGCGTAAGCGGGTGGGGGGGCCCCGGGGAGCTGTTTTTT.

The chain uses TRBV27 and TRBJ1-6; 9 positions match TRBD1. The CDR3 is 17 amino acids. CDR1 and CDR2 from the germline V gene are MNHEY and SMNVEV (reference sequence). V shed 8 bases and J 10 bases; nucleotides not matched to a gene: 18. This CDR3 is CASSLSGGGQGHSPLHF. Here the CDR3 DNA reads TGTGCCAGCTCTTTATCGGGGGGAGGACAGGGGCACTCACCCCTCCACTTT.

The V and J genes are TRBV15 and TRBJ2-5; no definite D call. The CDR3 runs to 13 residues. The V end was cut by 0 bases, the J end by 5 bases, with 7 bases between. The V gene's germline CDR1 is LNHNV and CDR2 YYDKDF (reference sequence). The CDR3 DNA follows: TGTGCCACCAGCAGAGAAATAGTCGAGACCCAGTACTTC. The encoded protein is CATSREIVETQYF.

The sample holds one count of this clone. The chain has TRBV5-4 and TRBJ1-1; no clear D. Germline CDR1 reads SGHNT; CDR2 reads YYREEE (reference sequence). The ends were cut back, 2 bases at V and 4 bases at J, with 15 bases in the middle. CDR3 length equals 15 residues. The CDR3 reads CASSFDIRIGTEAFF. The CDR3 nucleotides are TGTGCCAGCAGCTTTGACATACGGATAGGCACTGAAGCTTTCTTT. The full variable domain, its missing parts supplied by reference TRBV5-4 and TRBJ1-1, is ETGVTQSPTHLIKTRGQQVTLRCSSQSGHNTVSWYQQALGQGPQFIFQYYREEENGRGNFPPRFSGLQFPNYSSELNVNALELDDSALYLCASSFDIRIGTEAFFGQGTRLTVV.

The rearrangement joins TRBV30 to TRBJ2-3; perhaps TRBD2 as D (6 bases). Germline V gene data show CDR1 as GTSNPN and CDR2 as SVGIG (reference sequence). The V gene lost 1 base and the J gene lost 15 bases, with 17 bases spanning the gap. There are 12 residues in the CDR3. The CDR3 coding sequence is TGTGCCTGGAGTGGGGGCGGGACCATAGTCTATTTT. Amino acids: CAWSGGGTIVYF. The whole variable domain, filled in from reference TRBV30 and TRBJ2-3, reads SQTIHQWPATLVQPVGSPLSLECTVEGTSNPNLYWYRQAAGRGLQLLFYSVGIGQISSEVPQNLSASRPQDRQFILSSKKLLLSDSGFYLCAWSGGGTIVYFGPGTRLTVL.